The 26 T cell receptor beta chains below come from one sample, sequenced in a study of T cell clonotyping in hematopoietic cell transplantation. Time point in this sample: recipient sample about 28 days before transplant, after cytoreduction. Produced via immunoSEQ multiplex PCR; TCRdb's table is partial and in-frame only. This sample has 1,500 to 2,000 clones, with approximately 94% found just once. This sample comprised peripheral blood mononuclear cells, obtained before stem cell transplant. These receptors originate from a woman aged 45-60 years with acute myeloid leukemia. Some clones in this sample may be carry-over from other donors' samples.

The chain carries TRBV2 and TRBJ2-7, with no clear D. The germline V gene has CDR1 SNHLY and CDR2 FYNNEI. Trimming took 10 bases from V and 3 from J, leaving 13 bases between them. The CDR3 has 12 residues. This CDR3 reads CATLDQNYEQYF. The CDR3 nucleotides read TGTGCCACCCTAGATCAGAACTACGAGCAGTACTTC.

The rearrangement links TRBV10-3 to TRBJ1-2; 9 bases map to TRBD1. The CDR3 sequence is 14 residues long. Germline CDR1 ENHRY, CDR2 SYGVKD. J was trimmed by 6 bases and V by 5 bases; bases with no gene match: 7. CDR3 region: CAISRDRELDGYTF. The CDR3, as DNA: TGTGCCATCAGTCGGGACAGGGAATTGGATGGCTACACCTTC.

CDR3 loop: CASSLPATGAGVETQYF. CDR3 nucleotide sequence: TGTGCCAGCAGCTTACCAGCTACTGGGGCGGGGGTAGAGACCCAGTACTTC. The rearrangement joins TRBV11-2 to TRBJ2-5; 7 bases are a match to TRBD2. The CDR3 runs to 17 residues. CDR1 and CDR2 (germline): SGHAT, FQNNGV. V shed 2 bases, J shed 4 bases, and the junction held 13 bases outside the gene matches.

The V gene is TRBV12-5, the J gene TRBJ2-3, with unresolved D. The germline V and J ends were trimmed by 0 bases and 1 base, with 5 bases remaining between them. This CDR3 has 14 amino acids. CDR1 is LGHNT, CDR2 FRNRAP, per germline. CDR3: CASGLVPGTDTQYF. Here the CDR3 DNA reads TGTGCTAGTGGTTTGGTACCCGGCACAGATACGCAGTATTTT.

The genes are TRBV5-5 and TRBJ1-6, with D possibly matching TRBD1 (6 bases). V dropped 5 bases and J dropped 4 bases, with 13 bases sitting between them. Germline V gene data show CDR1 as SGHKS and CDR2 as YYEKEE (reference sequence). The CDR3 is made up of 15 amino acids. CDR3 coding DNA: TGTGCCAGCAGGCCACAGGGACTTTATAATTCACCCCTCCACTTT. Translating it yields CASRPQGLYNSPLHF.

The chain uses TRBV23-1 and TRBJ2-2, with TRBD1 matching 9 bases. TRBV23-1 is reported as an ORF; its role is uncertain. V dropped 7 bases and J dropped 3; count of bases not matched to a gene: 6. This CDR3 comprises 15 residues. Here the CDR3 DNA reads TGCGCCAGCACCGACAGGGGGGGGGACACCGGGGAGCTGTTTTTT. Translation gives CASTDRGGDTGELFF.

The rearrangement uses TRBV5-1 and TRBJ2-7; D perhaps matches TRBD2 (6 bases). This CDR3 region has 16 residues. With 4 bases removed from V and 0 bases from J, the gap between germline ends came to 17 bases. Germline V gene data show CDR1 as SGHRS and CDR2 as YFSETQ. The DNA of the CDR3 is TGCGCCAGCAGCCCACGAGGTCGGGGGACCTCCTACGAGCAGTACTTC. It codes for CASSPRGRGTSYEQYF. The variable domain in full, completed from reference TRBV5-1 and TRBJ2-7, reads KAGVTQTPRYLIKTRGQQVTLSCSPISGHRSVSWYQQTPGQGLQFLFEYFSETQRNKGNFPGRFSGRQFSNSRSEMNVSTLELGDSALYLCASSPRGRGTSYEQYFGPGTRLTVT.

The rearrangement links TRBV4-3 to TRBJ2-2, with 11 bases matching TRBD1. There are 16 residues in the CDR3. Per germline, CDR1 LGHNA and CDR2 YSLEER. Losses at the gene ends were 5 bases for V and 4 bases for J; bases not matched to a gene: 6. DNA of the CDR3: TGCGCCAGCAGCGCAGATGGGACAGGGGGCACCGGGGAGCTGTTTTTT. As protein: CASSADGTGGTGELFF.

V is TRBV5-6 and J is TRBJ2-1, with a tentative D call TRBD2 (6 bases). Trimming left V 1 base short and J 0 bases short, with 11 bases between. The CDR3 has 16 residues. CDR1 is SGHDT, CDR2 YYEEEE, per germline. This chain's CDR3 is CASSLLRGISYNEQFF. In DNA, the CDR3 is TGTGCCAGCAGCTTGCTTCGGGGGATCTCCTACAATGAGCAGTTCTTC.

The chain recombines TRBV19 with TRBJ2-3; 14 nucleotides match TRBD2. Germline V lookup: CDR1 LNHDA, CDR2 SQIVND (reference sequence). V lost 4 bases to trimming and J lost 2 bases; unmatched junction nucleotides: 11. The CDR3 extends over 19 amino acids. The CDR3 DNA reads as TGTGCCAGTAGTAAAGGACTAGCGGGGGGCCGGGGAATCACAGATACGCAGTATTTT. It is translated as CASSKGLAGGRGITDTQYF.

This chain joins TRBV11-1 and TRBJ2-1, with D uncertain. Germline V gene data show CDR1 as SGHAT and CDR2 as FQDESV (reference sequence). Trimming pared 0 bases from V and 1 base from J, leaving 16 bases between. The CDR3 is 18 residues long. CDR3 sequence (DNA): TGTGCCAGCAGCTTAGCAGCCGGCCTTCACCCTTCCTACAATGAGCAGTTCTTC. Encoded protein: CASSLAAGLHPSYNEQFF.

The chain carries TRBV9 and TRBJ2-7; TRBD2 matches 8 bases. From germline, CDR1 is SGDLS and CDR2 YYNGEE. V was pared by 1 base and J by 3 bases, with 6 bases of the junction left unmatched. The CDR3 consists of 15 residues. Written as DNA, the CDR3 is TGTGCCAGCAGCGTAAGCGAGCGGGGGCACTACGAGCAGTACTTC. Its translation is CASSVSERGHYEQYF.

This chain links TRBV7-9 with TRBJ2-5; D call uncertain. Germline V gives CDR1 SEHNR, CDR2 FQNEAQ (reference sequence). Trimming shortened V by 1 base and J by 2 bases, and 11 bases separated the two germline ends. This CDR3 has 15 amino acids. In DNA form, the CDR3 reads TGTGCCAGCAGCTTAGGCCGGGCACAACAAGAGACCCAGTACTTC. Protein product: CASSLGRAQQETQYF.

The V and J genes are TRBV6-1 and TRBJ2-5, with TRBD2 as a possible D gene (6 bases). This CDR3 is built from 14 residues. The V end lost 1 base, the J end lost 5 bases, and 11 bases lay between the germline ends. Germline V lookup: CDR1 MNHNS, CDR2 SASEGT. CDR3 nucleotide sequence: TGTGCCAGCAGTGAAGGGGGACTGGGCGAGACCCAGTACTTC. Its translation: CASSEGGLGETQYF.

The rearrangement uses TRBV6-4 and TRBJ1-2, with D unresolved. Germline CDR1 reads MRHNA; CDR2 reads SNTAGT. There are 15 residues in the CDR3. V was clipped by 3 bases and J by 4 bases, with 15 bases between them. CDR3 bases: TGTGCCAGCAGTGAGCAGGCCGGTAACGCCTATGGCTACACCTTC. Residues: CASSEQAGNAYGYTF.

J is TRBJ2-5 and V is TRBV6-5, with 7 bases identical to TRBD2. The CDR3 runs 12 residues. Germline loops: CDR1 MNHEY, CDR2 SVGAGI. V dropped 8 bases and J dropped 5; count of bases not matched to a gene: 5. The CDR3 is CASHSGEETQYF. The DNA of the CDR3 is TGTGCCAGCCACAGCGGGGAGGAGACCCAGTACTTC.

J is TRBJ1-6 and V is TRBV28; D perhaps matches TRBD1 (6 bases). Per the germline V gene, CDR1 is MDHEN and CDR2 is SYDVKM. This CDR3 comprises 14 residues. V was cut by 3 bases and J by 10 bases, with 13 bases left in between. Here the CDR3 reads CASSFDRRDSPLHF. DNA of the CDR3: TGTGCCAGCAGTTTCGACAGGAGAGACTCACCCCTCCACTTT.

This clone was counted a single time. The chain couples TRBV6-5 to TRBJ2-5; D is perhaps TRBD1 (7 bases). With the DNA end fitting TRBJ2-7 better, the J assignment may be wrong. The CDR3 loop spans 15 amino acids. Looked up from germline, CDR1 is MNHEY and CDR2 is SVGAGI. CDR3: CASSYEAGGSYEQYF. The CDR3 DNA follows: TGTGCCAGCAGTTACGAGGCAGGGGGGTCCTACGAGCAGTACTTC.

The J gene is TRBJ1-2, the V gene TRBV7-9; D is unresolved. V was pared by 4 bases and J by 7 bases, with 10 bases between. The CDR3 sequence is 12 residues long. Germline CDR1 and CDR2: SEHNR and FQNEAQ (reference sequence). For the CDR3, the DNA is TGTGCCAGCAGCTCAGTCACGGGTGGCTACACCTTC. Residues: CASSSVTGGYTF.

This chain uses TRBV5-6 with TRBJ1-2, with D maybe TRBD1 (5 bases). The CDR3 extends over 12 amino acids. CDR1 and CDR2 (germline): SGHDT, YYEEEE. V was trimmed by 4 bases and J by 5 bases, leaving 9 bases between them. The chain's CDR3 is CASSRGEYGYTF. Written as DNA, the CDR3 is TGTGCCAGCAGCCGAGGGGAGTATGGCTACACCTTC.

This chain links TRBV2 with TRBJ2-2; possibly TRBD2 for D (5 bases). V was cut by 3 bases and J by 2 bases, with 16 bases left in between. The CDR3 has 17 residues. Germline V gene lookup returns CDR1 SNHLY and CDR2 FYNNEI. CDR3 sequence: CASSERVANTNTGELFF. The CDR3 DNA reads as TGTGCCAGCAGTGAGAGGGTAGCGAACACAAACACCGGGGAGCTGTTTTTT.

V and J are TRBV9 and TRBJ2-5; D gene unclear. The V end lost 0 bases, the J end lost 1 base, and 13 bases lay between the germline ends. CDR1 and CDR2 (germline): SGDLS, YYNGEE. This CDR3 contains 16 residues. As DNA, the CDR3 is TGTGCCAGCAGCGTAGATGGATTTGACTCCCAAGAGACCCAGTACTTC. It codes for CASSVDGFDSQETQYF.

J is TRBJ2-1 and V is TRBV5-1; 8 bases are shared with TRBD2. Unmatched junction bases numbered 3, after V lost 1 base and J lost 0 bases. The CDR3 sequence is 16 residues long. The V gene's germline CDR1 is SGHRS and CDR2 YFSETQ. The CDR3 loop reads CASSLRGGASYNEQFF. CDR3 bases: TGCGCCAGCAGCTTGCGGGGGGGGGCCTCCTACAATGAGCAGTTCTTC.

The chain carries TRBV5-6 and TRBJ1-1, with a possible D match to TRBD1 (5 bases). The V end was cut by 4 bases, the J end by 9 bases, with 16 bases between. This CDR3 comprises 13 residues. The germline gives CDR1 SGHDT, CDR2 YYEEEE. CDR3 in DNA: TGTGCCAGCAGCCGAAAAAACCAGGGACAAGCTTTCTTT. Translating gives CASSRKNQGQAFF.

The chain couples TRBV19 to TRBJ1-5, with a weak D call TRBD1 (5 bases). In germline, CDR1 is LNHDA, CDR2 SQIVND (reference sequence). The CDR3 spans 13 residues. V shed 4 bases and J shed 7 bases, with 11 bases lying between them. The CDR3 coding sequence is TGTGCCAGTAGTACCTGGGACGCACAGCCCCAGCATTTT. Amino acids: CASSTWDAQPQHF.

A word on this clone: The sample carries other DNA sequences with the same CDR3. This chain connects TRBV5-8 to TRBJ1-5; the D is unclear. The CDR3 runs 15 residues. V gave up 0 bases and J gave up 6 bases, with 13 bases separating them. Germline values: CDR1 SGHTS, CDR2 YDEGEE. CDR3 amino acids: CASSLEWGGGQPQHF. The CDR3, as DNA: TGTGCCAGCAGCTTGGAATGGGGTGGTGGTCAGCCCCAGCATTTT.